Listed below are T cell receptor beta chains from one sample, sequenced in a study of Ad26.COV2.S vaccination and SARS-CoV-2 variants. Using immunoSEQ multiplex PCR, the repertoire was profiled, and TCRdb retains in-frame clones only, with some absent. The data show fewer than 600,000 clones, 80% to 90% seen once. This sample comprised peripheral blood, obtained in a trial of Ad26.COV2.S vaccine versus placebo. These receptors came from a person between 18 and 65 years old who received the Ad26.COV2.S COVID-19 vaccine or a placebo. The CDR3 runs from the conserved cysteine through the conserved F or W. The D gene is left open where the match is weak.

v_gene	d_gene	j_gene	CDR3aa	CDR3nt
TRBV14	.	TRBJ1-1	CASSRGWGTEAFF	TGTGCCAGCAGCAGAGGATGGGGGACTGAAGCTTTCTTT
TRBV24-1	.	TRBJ1-1	CATSDGGGVNTEAFF	TGTGCCACCAGTGACGGGGGGGGAGTGAACACTGAAGCTTTCTTT
TRBV30	.	TRBJ2-7	CAWSSAGYEQYF	TGTGCCTGGAGTAGTGCGGGCTACGAGCAGTACTTC
TRBV6-5	.	TRBJ2-7	CASSYSIGTNPYEQYF	TGTGCCAGCAGTTACTCTATCGGGACCAACCCCTACGAGCAGTACTTC
TRBV9	TRBD1	TRBJ1-1	CASSALGQGATEAFF	TGTGCCAGCAGCGCACTCGGACAGGGTGCCACTGAAGCTTTCTTT
TRBV7-8	.	TRBJ1-5	CASSYRVNQPQHF	TGTGCCAGCAGCTACAGGGTCAATCAGCCCCAGCATTTT
TRBV19	.	TRBJ1-1	CASSTRLNTEAFF	TGTGCCAGTAGTACCCGACTGAACACTGAAGCTTTCTTT
TRBV5-4	.	TRBJ1-1	CASSLGGKMNTEAFF	TGTGCCAGCAGCTTGGGTGGGAAAATGAACACTGAAGCTTTCTTT
TRBV4-1	TRBD2	TRBJ2-5	CASSQWGGETQYF	TGCGCCAGCAGCCAGTGGGGGGGAGAGACCCAGTACTTC
TRBV5-6	TRBD1	TRBJ1-2	CASSLGQGAYGYTF	TGTGCCAGCAGCTTGGGACAGGGTGCCTATGGCTACACCTTC
TRBV7-9	.	TRBJ1-4	CASSKEYSNEKLFF	TGTGCCAGCAGCAAGGAGTACTCTAATGAAAAACTGTTTTTT
TRBV4-2	.	TRBJ2-3	CASSLNNRAFGTDTQYF	TGTGCCAGCAGCCTCAACAACAGGGCATTCGGCACAGATACGCAGTATTTT
TRBV23-1	.	TRBJ2-1	CACPPPGHLNEQFF	TGCGCCTGCCCACCCCCCGGACACCTCAATGAGCAGTTCTTC
TRBV7-9	.	TRBJ2-7	CASSGGQASSYEQYF	TGTGCCAGCAGCGGGGGGCAGGCGAGCTCCTACGAGCAGTACTTC
TRBV11-1	.	TRBJ2-5	CASSLESGSYSTQYF	TGTGCCAGCAGCTTAGAGTCGGGATCCTATTCGACCCAGTACTTC
TRBV7-9	TRBD2	TRBJ2-5	CASSLGGQREDEETQYF	TGTGCCAGCAGCTTAGGGGGGCAGCGGGAGGATGAAGAGACCCAGTACTTC
TRBV5-1	.	TRBJ1-1	CASSLAPGNTEAFF	TGCGCCAGCAGCTTGGCCCCGGGTAACACTGAAGCTTTCTTT
TRBV5-8	.	TRBJ1-3	CASSLEISARGNTIYF	TGTGCCAGCAGCCTGGAGATTTCGGCGCGGGGGAACACCATATATTTT
TRBV7-2	.	TRBJ1-2	CASRMNLDNYGYTF	TGTGCCAGCAGGATGAATCTGGACAACTATGGCTACACCTTC
TRBV6-5	.	TRBJ1-2	CASSYSMHNYGYTF	TGTGCCAGCAGTTACTCGATGCATAACTATGGCTACACCTTC
TRBV4-1	.	TRBJ2-5	CASSQPTRGQETQYF	TGCGCCAGCAGCCAACCTACTAGGGGCCAAGAGACCCAGTACTTC
TRBV6-5	.	TRBJ2-7	CASSYSTANSYEQYF	TGTGCCAGCAGTTACTCGACGGCAAATTCCTACGAGCAGTACTTC
TRBV7-9	.	TRBJ2-2	CASSLATLGDTGELFF	TGTGCCAGCAGCTTAGCGACTCTTGGTGACACCGGGGAGCTGTTTTTT
TRBV7-9	.	TRBJ1-1	CASSLAGTNTEAFF	TGTGCCAGCAGCTTAGCGGGCACGAACACTGAAGCTTTCTTT
TRBV4-2	TRBD2	TRBJ2-7	CASSQEGLAYEQYF	TGTGCCAGCAGCCAAGAGGGACTAGCCTACGAGCAGTACTTC
TRBV7-3	TRBD2	TRBJ2-1	CASSLSPLAGGGSYEQFF	TGTGCCAGCAGCTTAAGCCCGCTAGCGGGGGGAGGGTCGTATGAGCAGTTCTTC
TRBV5-1	.	TRBJ1-4	CASSLSAVPTNEKLFF	TGCGCCAGCAGCTTGAGCGCAGTGCCAACTAATGAAAAACTGTTTTTT